What follows are 30 T cell receptor beta chains derived from one specimen sequenced in a study of cytomegalovirus exposure and HLA in healthy donors. The protocol was immunoSEQ multiplex PCR, while the TCRdb copy is restricted to in-frame clones and leaves out a portion. Of more than 250,000 clones in the sample, about nine tenths were seen once. The specimen was PBMCs. These receptors originate from a woman younger than 45 in good health and CMV-seronegative.

The chain is built from TRBV6-1 and TRBJ1-1, with D hard to call. Per germline, CDR1 MNHNS and CDR2 SASEGT. Deletions cut 2 bases from V and 4 bases from J, with 8 bases between. CDR3 length: 13 residues. CDR3 nucleotide sequence: TGTGCCAGCAGTGAATGGATGGGCACTGAAGCTTTCTTT. It specifies CASSEWMGTEAFF.

This clone was detected a few times. The rearrangement uses TRBV7-6 and TRBJ2-1; D might be TRBD2 (8 bases). V was trimmed by 2 bases and J by 4 bases, leaving 18 bases between them. This CDR3 has 17 amino acids. Germline V gene lookup returns CDR1 SGHVS and CDR2 FNYEAQ. The CDR3 region is CASSLTGTRGRYNEQFF. CDR3 bases: TGTGCCAGCAGCTTAACCGGGACTAGGGGGCGATACAATGAGCAGTTCTTC.

The chain has TRBV14 and TRBJ2-3; no reliable D call. CDR1 is SGHDN, CDR2 FVKESK, per germline. Trimming took off 1 base at V and 1 base at J, with 3 bases between the two ends. This CDR3 spans 13 amino acids. CDR3 sequence: CASSQAGTDTQYF. The DNA of the CDR3 is TGTGCCAGCAGCCAAGCCGGCACAGATACGCAGTATTTT. Full variable domain (rest looked up from reference TRBV14 and TRBJ2-3): EAGVTQFPSHSVIEKGQTVTLRCDPISGHDNLYWYRRVMGKEIKFLLHFVKESKQDESGMPNNRFLAERTGGTYSTLKVQPAELEDSGVYFCASSQAGTDTQYFGPGTRLTVL.

The V gene is TRBV7-2, the J gene TRBJ2-5; 10 nucleotides line up with TRBD2. This CDR3 has 16 residues. Germline trimming cut 5 bases from V and 1 base from J; bases unmatched to any gene: 7. Germline lookup yields CDR1 SGHTA and CDR2 FQGNSA. As DNA, the CDR3 is TGTGCCAGCAGCGCAGCGGGGGGGGGCCCCCAAGAGACCCAGTACTTC. Its protein product is CASSAAGGGPQETQYF.

The genes are TRBV9 and TRBJ1-3; possible D gene TRBD1, 6 bases. The CDR3 runs 16 residues. Germline V lookup: CDR1 SGDLS, CDR2 YYNGEE. V lost 0 bases, J lost 2 bases, and 12 bases lay in between. The CDR3 region is CASSVGHRAAGNTIYF. The CDR3 DNA is TGTGCCAGCAGCGTAGGTCACAGGGCCGCTGGAAACACCATATATTTT. Together with reference TRBV9 and TRBJ1-3, the CDR3 gives the full variable domain: DSGVTQTPKHLITATGQRVTLRCSPRSGDLSVYWYQQSLDQGLQFLIQYYNGEERAKGNILERFSAQQFPDLHSELNLSSLELGDSALYFCASSVGHRAAGNTIYFGEGSWLTVV.

This sequence joins TRBV19 and TRBJ2-7; possible D gene TRBD2, 6 bases. CDR3 length equals 15 residues. V was pared by 3 bases and J by 0 bases, with 12 bases between. Germline V gene data show CDR1 as LNHDA and CDR2 as SQIVND (reference sequence). CDR3 amino acids: CASSMFRGSSYEQYF. The CDR3 region has the DNA TGTGCCAGTAGTATGTTTCGGGGGAGCTCCTACGAGCAGTACTTC.

The rearrangement joins TRBV9 to TRBJ2-7, with D perhaps given as TRBD1 or TRBD2 (5 bases each). Germline V CDR1 and CDR2: SGDLS, YYNGEE. The CDR3 length is 13 residues. Trimming pared 0 bases from V and 5 bases from J, leaving 9 bases between. The CDR3 reads CASSVGSGHEQYF. CDR3 bases: TGTGCCAGCAGCGTAGGCTCGGGACACGAGCAGTACTTC.

The J gene is TRBJ2-7, the V gene TRBV19; D gene unclear. This CDR3 region has 14 residues. CDR1 and CDR2 from the germline V gene are LNHDA and SQIVND (reference sequence). V lost 1 base and J 5 bases, leaving 12 bases between the germline ends. The CDR3 DNA is TGTGCCAGTAGTATAGTCGGCAGCTTTAACGAGCAGTACTTC. It codes for CASSIVGSFNEQYF.

This sequence joins TRBV2 and TRBJ2-3, with 11 nucleotides matching TRBD2. The CDR3 has 15 amino acids. Trimming removed 5 bases from V and 6 bases from J; junction bases left unmatched: 7. Germline loops: CDR1 SNHLY, CDR2 FYNNEI. This CDR3 is CASSLLAGVADTQYF. The DNA of the CDR3 is TGTGCCAGCAGTTTACTAGCGGGAGTAGCGGATACGCAGTATTTT.

The gene calls are TRBV19 and TRBJ2-7; possible D gene TRBD1, 8 bases. Between the trimmed V and J ends, which lost 5 bases and 4 bases, there was a span of 12 bases. The CDR3 is made up of 13 amino acids. CDR1 is LNHDA and CDR2 is SQIVND in the germline V gene (reference sequence). The CDR3 DNA follows: TGTGCCAGTAGTGGACAGGGAGGGTACGAGCAGTACTTC. Translating gives CASSGQGGYEQYF.

The CDR3 protein is CASSFQGGSTGELFF. The CDR3 DNA follows: TGTGCCAGCAGCTTTCAGGGAGGATCCACCGGGGAGCTGTTTTTT. The chain uses TRBV7-2 and TRBJ2-2, with D tentatively TRBD2 (6 bases). Trimming removed 3 bases from V and 4 bases from J, with 12 bases in between. Germline loops: CDR1 SGHTA, CDR2 FQGNSA. The CDR3 consists of 15 residues.

This clone has only one observation. This chain links TRBV4-1 with TRBJ2-7, with D possibly being TRBD1 (6 bases). Germline-derived CDR1 and CDR2 are MGHRA and YSYEKL. There are 16 residues in the CDR3. Trimming cost V 1 base and J 2 bases, with 15 bases left between them. CDR3 in DNA: TGCGCCAGCAGCCAAGTGGCCGGGACATTTCCCTACGAGCAGTACTTC. Its protein is CASSQVAGTFPYEQYF.

The genes are TRBV2 and TRBJ2-3; 10 bases agree with TRBD2. Germline V gene lookup returns CDR1 SNHLY and CDR2 FYNNEI. V dropped 0 bases and J dropped 4; count of bases not matched to a gene: 7. The CDR3 extends over 17 amino acids. The CDR3 nucleotides read TGTGCCAGCAGTGAAGCTATCCTAGCGGGAGTTGCAGATACGCAGTATTTT. This gives the protein CASSEAILAGVADTQYF.

This sequence joins TRBV5-4 and TRBJ1-4; D gene uncertain. CDR3 length: 13 amino acids. Germline V gene lookup returns CDR1 SGHNT and CDR2 YYREEE (reference sequence). Trimming removed 2 bases at V and 7 bases at J, with 9 bases between. The CDR3 DNA is TGTGCCAGCAGCTTAGAGACTGGTGAAAAACTGTTTTTT. It specifies CASSLETGEKLFF.

The chain employs TRBV7-2 and TRBJ2-4; D call uncertain. Germline loops: CDR1 SGHTA, CDR2 FQGNSA. Trimming cost V 1 base and J 7 bases, with 14 bases left between them. This CDR3 has 15 amino acids. The CDR3 spells CASSLGPGPFNIQYF. The CDR3 bases are TGTGCCAGCAGCTTAGGCCCGGGCCCATTTAACATTCAGTACTTC.

The V call is TRBV27, the J call TRBJ2-5; D may match TRBD1 or TRBD2 (5 bases each). Germline loops: CDR1 MNHEY, CDR2 SMNVEV (reference sequence). This CDR3 is 15 amino acids long. The V end lost 6 bases, the J end lost 3 bases, and 17 bases lay between the germline ends. DNA of the CDR3: TGTGCCAGCAGCCAGGGACCGACCCCGGAAGAGACCCAGTACTTC. It yields the protein CASSQGPTPEETQYF.

The chain is built from TRBV23-1 and TRBJ2-4, with a weak D call TRBD2 (6 bases). TRBV23-1 is filed as an ORF, its function uncertain. Trimming shortened V by 6 bases and J by 6 bases, and 9 bases separated the two germline ends. This CDR3 contains 12 residues. Here the CDR3 reads CASREAGNIQYF. The CDR3 region has the DNA TGCGCCAGCAGAGAAGCGGGAAACATTCAGTACTTC.

V is TRBV5-1 and J is TRBJ2-2, with D tentatively TRBD2 (5 bases). The CDR3 loop spans 15 amino acids. Germline V gives CDR1 SGHRS, CDR2 YFSETQ. Trimming removed 2 bases from V and 4 bases from J, with 12 bases in between. The DNA for the CDR3 is TGCGCCAGCAGCTTCGGGCGGGCCGGCACCGGGGAGCTGTTTTTT. Protein: CASSFGRAGTGELFF.

The chain uses TRBV27 and TRBJ2-1; 8 bases are a match to TRBD2. J was trimmed by 7 bases and V by 3 bases; bases with no gene match: 8. This CDR3 has 15 residues. From germline, CDR1 is MNHEY and CDR2 SMNVEV (reference sequence). The chain's CDR3 is CASSLIGLAVNEQFF. CDR3 bases: TGTGCCAGCAGTTTGATTGGACTAGCTGTAAATGAGCAGTTCTTC.

The rearrangement uses TRBV6-1 and TRBJ1-3; D is undetermined. The CDR3 spans 14 residues. V lost 1 base and J lost 2, with 6 bases in between. The germline gives CDR1 MNHNS, CDR2 SASEGT. CDR3 in amino acids: CASSEGGTGNTIYF. As DNA, the CDR3 is TGTGCCAGCAGTGAAGGGGGAACTGGAAACACCATATATTTT.

J is TRBJ2-5 and V is TRBV2; perhaps TRBD2 as D (5 bases). V lost 9 bases and J 1 base, leaving 12 bases between the germline ends. The length of the CDR3 is 13 residues. The V gene's germline CDR1 is SNHLY and CDR2 FYNNEI. The CDR3 protein is CASRTYFQETQYF. The CDR3 nucleotides read TGTGCCAGTCGGACTTATTTCCAAGAGACCCAGTACTTC.

DNA for the CDR3: TGTGCCAGCAGCGTTAGCGGAAACTCCTACAATGAGCAGTTCTTC. Its protein product is CASSVSGNSYNEQFF. The chain carries TRBV2 and TRBJ2-1, with D perhaps TRBD2 (6 bases). The length of the CDR3 is 15 residues. Trimming took off 6 bases at V and 0 bases at J, with 12 bases between the two ends. Germline values: CDR1 SNHLY, CDR2 FYNNEI. Full variable domain (remainder filled in from reference TRBV2 and TRBJ2-1): EPEVTQTPSHQVTQMGQEVILRCVPISNHLYFYWYRQILGQKVEFLVSFYNNEISEKSEIFDDQFSVERPDGSNFTLKIRSTKLEDSAMYFCASSVSGNSYNEQFFGPGTRLTVL.

The V and J genes are TRBV27 and TRBJ1-1; no firm D call. Germline V CDR1 and CDR2: MNHEY, SMNVEV (reference sequence). The CDR3 length is 15 residues. The V gene lost 6 bases and the J gene lost 2 bases, with 16 bases spanning the gap. The DNA for the CDR3 is TGTGCCAGCAGGAGACTCTCGGGGTCCAACACTGAAGCTTTCTTT. Translated: CASRRLSGSNTEAFF.

The sample holds one count of this clone. The CDR3 region has the DNA TGTGCCGCGAAAGGGCATATGAGCTCCTACAATGAGCAGTTCTTC. It is translated as CAAKGHMSSYNEQFF. V and J are TRBV2 and TRBJ2-1, with D unresolved. From germline, CDR1 is SNHLY and CDR2 FYNNEI. The V gene lost 11 bases and the J gene lost 0 bases, with 17 bases spanning the gap. The CDR3 extends over 15 amino acids.

CDR3 protein: CASSVGGRNEKLFF. CDR3 DNA sequence: TGTGCCAGCAGCGTAGGGGGACGGAATGAAAAACTGTTTTTT. The rearrangement links TRBV9 to TRBJ1-4, with D perhaps TRBD1 (5 bases). V shed 0 bases and J shed 5 bases, with 8 bases lying between them. Germline CDR1 and CDR2: SGDLS and YYNGEE. CDR3 length equals 14 residues.

The CDR3 DNA sequence: TGTGCCAGTAGTGCAAAGGACAGCTACGAGCAGTACTTC. It translates to CASSAKDSYEQYF. The chain employs TRBV19 and TRBJ2-7; weak D call: TRBD1 (6 bases). Trimming left V 5 bases short and J 3 bases short, with 11 bases between. CDR1 is LNHDA, CDR2 SQIVND, per germline (reference sequence). The CDR3 runs 13 residues.

The V call is TRBV19, the J call TRBJ1-1; the match to TRBD1 covers 8 bases. The CDR3 is made up of 14 amino acids. In germline, CDR1 is LNHDA, CDR2 SQIVND (reference sequence). The junction had 7 bases not matched to a gene; V was cut back by 3 bases and J by 7 bases. The CDR3 DNA sequence: TGTGCCAGTAGTATGCCAGGGGGCTACGGTGAAGCTTTCTTT. Encoded protein: CASSMPGGYGEAFF.

V usage is TRBV19 and J usage is TRBJ2-1, with D maybe TRBD2 (5 bases). The CDR3 length is 12 residues. Germline-derived CDR1 and CDR2 are LNHDA and SQIVND (reference sequence). Trimming removed 8 bases at V and 7 bases at J, with 12 bases between. CDR3 DNA: TGTGCCAGTGGAGAGGGTTATAATGAGCAGTTCTTC. It specifies CASGEGYNEQFF.

The chain carries TRBV7-2 and TRBJ1-2; 10 nucleotides match TRBD1. Looked up from germline, CDR1 is SGHTA and CDR2 is FQGNSA. The CDR3 spans 16 residues. Losses at the gene ends were 6 bases for V and 2 bases for J; bases not matched to a gene: 9. The CDR3 reads CASSPRRDRGNYGYTF. The CDR3 DNA reads as TGTGCCAGCAGTCCTAGGCGGGACAGGGGAAACTATGGCTACACCTTC.

This sequence joins TRBV2 and TRBJ2-7, with D maybe TRBD2 (5 bases). Germline V CDR1 and CDR2: SNHLY, FYNNEI. V gave up 0 bases and J gave up 4 bases, with 7 bases separating them. The CDR3 consists of 13 residues. The CDR3 here is CASSEARGYEQYF. As DNA, the CDR3 is TGTGCCAGCAGTGAAGCGCGAGGGTACGAGCAGTACTTC. Variable domain in full (rest from reference TRBV2 and TRBJ2-7): EPEVTQTPSHQVTQMGQEVILRCVPISNHLYFYWYRQILGQKVEFLVSFYNNEISEKSEIFDDQFSVERPDGSNFTLKIRSTKLEDSAMYFCASSEARGYEQYFGPGTRLTVT.